This TCR beta chain was profiled in a study of blood T cell repertoires in COVID-19. In this sample, this clone is medium-sized. Sequencing used immunoSEQ multiplex PCR; TCRdb keeps in-frame clones, though not all of them. In the table there are about 9,900 clones, 81% of which are singletons. The sequence derives from a man aged 60-69 years with active COVID-19. Sequenced material: peripheral blood.

The CDR3 region is CATSHKLAGETDTQYF. DNA of the CDR3: TGTGCCACCAGTCACAAACTAGCGGGAGAGACAGATACGCAGTATTTT. V and J are TRBV24-1 and TRBJ2-3; 11 bases agree with TRBD2. V lost 6 bases, J lost 3 bases, and 7 bases stayed unmatched. Germline V gene data show CDR1 as KGHDR and CDR2 as SFDVKD. The CDR3 runs to 16 residues.